This T cell receptor (beta chain) comes out of a study of shared clonotypes between healthy human individuals. Study-wide results and limits: Represented diversity, genetic and exposure-history alike, was limited by few donors.

With regard to this clone: Its antigen is undetermined.

Assay: immunoSEQ multiplex PCR; the TCRdb copy retains only in-frame clones and omits some. Found here are millions of clones, 85% to 95% of them singletons; the top ten hold 0.39%. CDR1 and CDR2 (germline): MNHEY, SVGAGI. This CDR3 comprises 14 residues. The V end lost 2 bases, the J end lost 7 bases, and 15 bases lay between the germline ends. V is TRBV6-5 and J is TRBJ2-7; D remains ambiguous. Source material: naive CD4+ T cells from PBMCs. Subset denoted: CD45RA+ positively selected. The clonotype was recovered from a man between 18 and 29 years old in good health. Some clones in this sample may be carry-over from other donors' samples. In DNA, the CDR3 is TGTGCCAGCAGTTACCTCACATCTGTTCAGGAGCAGTACTTC. Translating it yields CASSYLTSVQEQYF.